One sample yielded the 5 T cell receptor beta chains listed below, sequenced in a study of cytomegalovirus exposure and HLA in healthy donors. Profiling relied on immunoSEQ multiplex PCR, and the TCRdb table lists in-frame clones only, not all of them. The sample carries roughly 68,000 clones, about 96% recorded once. Sequencing was performed on PBMCs. The receptors were gathered from a man in his late teens or twenties in good health and CMV-seronegative.

The chain joins TRBV6-5 to TRBJ1-4; TRBD1 agrees at 8 bases. CDR3 length: 14 amino acids. Looked up from germline, CDR1 is MNHEY and CDR2 is SVGAGI. The trim removed 6 bases at V and 7 bases at J, leaving 7 bases unmatched. The CDR3 nucleotides read TGTGCCAGCAGGATGACAGGGGATAGTGAAAAACTGTTTTTT. It is translated as CASRMTGDSEKLFF.

The chain joins TRBV11-3 to TRBJ1-1; unclear D gene. With 3 bases removed from V and 5 bases from J, the gap between germline ends came to 4 bases. The CDR3 spans 11 residues. In germline, CDR1 is SGHNT, CDR2 YENEEA. The CDR3 DNA sequence: TGTGCCAGCAGCTTGTCTACTGAAGCTTTCTTT. Its translation: CASSLSTEAFF.

This clone was seen once. J is TRBJ2-7 and V is TRBV28; 7 nucleotides line up with TRBD1. With V trimmed by 6 bases and J by 3 bases, 8 bases remained unmatched. Germline V lookup: CDR1 MDHEN, CDR2 SYDVKM. This CDR3 comprises 14 residues. The CDR3 loop reads CASSPGTALYEQYF. For the CDR3, the DNA is TGTGCCAGCAGCCCCGGGACAGCTCTCTACGAGCAGTACTTC.

The chain employs TRBV5-5 and TRBJ2-7; TRBD1 aligns across 7 bases. Losses at the gene ends were 4 bases for V and 5 bases for J; bases not matched to a gene: 9. CDR3 length equals 14 residues. Germline values: CDR1 SGHKS, CDR2 YYEKEE (reference sequence). The CDR3 loop reads CASSIQTGMNEQYF. For the CDR3, the DNA is TGTGCCAGCAGCATTCAGACAGGGATGAACGAGCAGTACTTC.

In its sample, this clone was seen once. V usage is TRBV29-1 and J usage is TRBJ2-5; 7 nucleotides align to TRBD1. V shed 6 bases, J shed 7 bases, and the junction held 11 bases outside the gene matches. Germline V gene sequence: CDR1 SQVTM, CDR2 ANQGSEA. The CDR3 totals 13 residues. The CDR3 spells CSVTGDRGRTQYF. The CDR3 DNA follows: TGCAGCGTCACAGGGGACCGGGGTCGGACCCAGTACTTC.